These 12 T cell receptor beta chains share one sample of origin, sequenced in a study. MiXCR, applied by TCRdb to the 5' RACE reads, yields one record per CDR3 protein. The repertoire has roughly 30,000 distinct CDR3 sequences, more than 20% of them found once; the top ten carry approximately 2.1%. Treg sorting used a CD4+CD25+CD127-/low gate. Material: tumor-infiltrating Tregs sorted from the breast tumor. The receptors originated from a female donor with breast cancer.

A few counts support this clonotype. The chain combines TRBV19 with TRBJ2-1; TRBD1 might be the D (5 bases). Deletions cut 4 bases from V and 3 bases from J, with 13 bases between. Germline CDR1 LNHDA, CDR2 SQIVND (reference sequence). CDR3 length: 15 amino acids. The CDR3 sequence: CASSTQPTDYNEQFF. In DNA form, the CDR3 reads TGTGCCAGTAGTACCCAACCGACAGACTACAATGAGCAGTTCTTC.

This chain connects TRBV20-1 to TRBJ2-7; 9 nucleotides agree with TRBD2. V lost 3 bases to trimming and J lost 3 bases; unmatched junction nucleotides: 3. This CDR3 is 13 amino acids long. CDR1 is DFQATT and CDR2 is SNEGSKA in the germline V gene (reference sequence). The CDR3 DNA reads as TGCAGTGCTAGCCCGACTAGCGGCTACGAGCAGTACTTC. Translated, it gives CSASPTSGYEQYF.

V usage is TRBV7-3 and J usage is TRBJ1-5, with D maybe TRBD1 (5 bases). The CDR3 loop spans 15 amino acids. Germline-derived CDR1 and CDR2 are SGHTA and FQGTGA. Between the trimmed V and J ends, which lost 1 base and 1 base, there was a span of 8 bases. In DNA form, the CDR3 reads TGTGCCAGCAGCTTAAGCGGGGGGAGCAATCAGCCCCAGCATTTT. It translates to CASSLSGGSNQPQHF.

The chain joins TRBV4-2 to TRBJ1-5, with no clear D. CDR3 length equals 13 residues. Germline lookup yields CDR1 LGHNA and CDR2 YNFKEQ. The V end was cut by 0 bases, the J end by 7 bases, with 7 bases between. The DNA of the CDR3 is TGTGCCAGCAGCCAAGATCGGGGACAGCCCCAGCATTTT. Residues: CASSQDRGQPQHF.

This clonotype counts as medium-sized. The CDR3 loop reads CASRTQGTEQYF. The CDR3 coding sequence is TGTGCCAGCAGAACACAGGGGACCGAGCAGTACTTC. This chain uses TRBV6-5 with TRBJ2-7; 7 bases map to TRBD1. There are 12 residues in the CDR3. V was pared by 6 bases and J by 6 bases, with 5 bases of the junction left unmatched. Germline assignment: CDR1 MNHEY and CDR2 SVGAGI.

This clonotype was found a few times. The chain is built from TRBV30 and TRBJ2-1; TRBD1 matches 7 bases. V lost 6 bases, J lost 5 bases, and 4 bases stayed unmatched. Germline-derived CDR1 and CDR2 are GTSNPN and SVGIG (reference sequence). The CDR3 has 12 amino acids. The CDR3 region is CACWDSNNEQFF. In DNA form, the CDR3 reads TGTGCCTGCTGGGACAGTAACAATGAGCAGTTCTTC.

This clonotype was detected many times. The chain recombines TRBV6-5 with TRBJ2-7; 10 bases map to TRBD1. Trimming removed 6 bases from V and 6 bases from J; junction bases left unmatched: 5. The CDR3 has 13 residues. Germline assignment: CDR1 MNHEY and CDR2 SVGAGI. The DNA for the CDR3 is TGTGCCAGCAGACGACAGGGGGCGGTCGAGCAGTACTTC. Translation: CASRRQGAVEQYF.

This chain joins TRBV5-1 and TRBJ1-1; TRBD1 agrees at 7 bases. This CDR3 has 13 amino acids. Unmatched junction bases numbered 4, after V lost 4 bases and J lost 4 bases. Germline CDR1 is SGHRS and CDR2 is YFSETQ. The CDR3 sequence is CASSRGPSTEAFF. The CDR3 DNA follows: TGCGCCAGCAGCAGGGGGCCAAGCACTGAAGCTTTCTTT.

On this clonotype: No conserved phenylalanine or tryptophan is present at the end of the CDR3, so a read error is the likely explanation. J is TRBJ2-1 and V is TRBV30; TRBD1 matches 8 bases. Germline CDR1 reads GTSNPN; CDR2 reads SVGIG (reference sequence). The CDR3 contains 14 residues. The CDR3 DNA sequence: TGTGTCTGGAAAAGGGGCAGGGGGCTCAATGAGCAGTTCCTC. Its translation: CVWKRGRGLNEQFL.

This clonotype has a handful of counts. CDR3 sequence: CASNTRDRGSGYTF. The CDR3 DNA follows: TGTGCCAGCAACACCCGGGACAGGGGTTCTGGCTACACCTTC. This chain links TRBV6-5 with TRBJ1-2; 10 nucleotides line up with TRBD1. Germline CDR1 MNHEY, CDR2 SVGAGI. This CDR3 is 14 amino acids long. J gave up 7 bases and V 7 bases, and 9 bases lay outside the gene matches.

The genes are TRBV19 and TRBJ2-5; D is perhaps TRBD1 (6 bases). The V end was cut by 11 bases, the J end by 1 base, with 14 bases between. Germline CDR1 is LNHDA and CDR2 is SQIVND (reference sequence). The CDR3 has 13 amino acids. The CDR3 nucleotides read TGTGCCGCAGGGGCCAGGCTCCAAGAGACCCAGTACTTC. Translated: CAAGARLQETQYF.

This clonotype was recorded many times. The V and J genes are TRBV6-5 and TRBJ1-6; D is ambiguous. V was cut by 2 bases and J by 9 bases, with 5 bases left in between. The CDR3 sequence is 12 residues long. From germline, CDR1 is MNHEY and CDR2 SVGAGI. CDR3 DNA: TGTGCCAGCAGTTACGACCGTTCACCCCTCCACTTT. Translating gives CASSYDRSPLHF.